This passage covers 8 T cell receptor beta chains from one sample sequenced in a study of identical twins. From the 5' RACE reads, TCRdb called clonotypes with MiXCR, one entry per CDR3 protein. The sample contains hundreds of thousands of distinct CDR3 sequences, about 20% of which appear only once. In addition, the sample was reused for a study of T cells expressing NK-cell markers.

The sample consisted of PBMCs. Receptor source: a woman younger than 30 in good health.

The rearrangement uses TRBV7-8 and TRBJ2-4; no clear D. CDR1 is SGHVS, CDR2 FQNEAQ, per germline. V was trimmed by 1 base and J by 13 bases, leaving 8 bases between them. The CDR3 loop spans 11 amino acids. The CDR3 bases are TGTGCCAGCAGCTTAGAAGCTAGACAGTACTTC. Its protein is CASSLEARQYF.

This clonotype was detected a few times. CDR3 region: CASSSSGGDYDTQYF. As DNA, the CDR3 is TGTGCCAGCAGCTCCTCAGGGGGGGACTACGACACGCAGTATTTT. V gene TRBV5-5 combines with J gene TRBJ2-3; possibly TRBD1 or TRBD2 for D (7 bases each). The V end lost 3 bases, the J end lost 9 bases, and 20 bases lay between the germline ends. Germline V gene sequence: CDR1 SGHKS, CDR2 YYEKEE (reference sequence). The CDR3 length is 15 residues.

The rearrangement uses TRBV6-5 and TRBJ1-1, with D possibly being TRBD1 (5 bases). V gave up 0 bases and J gave up 4 bases, with 12 bases separating them. The CDR3 has 15 residues. Germline V gives CDR1 MNHEY, CDR2 SVGAGI. The CDR3 DNA sequence: TGTGCCAGCAGTTACTCGGAACGGGGGAGCACTGAAGCTTTCTTT. Its protein product is CASSYSERGSTEAFF.

The rearrangement uses TRBV5-1 and TRBJ1-2; D unresolved. CDR1 SGHRS and CDR2 YFSETQ come from the germline V gene. CDR3 size: 14 residues. The germline V and J ends were trimmed by 4 bases and 2 bases, with 12 bases remaining between them. Written as DNA, the CDR3 is TGCGCCAGCAGCCCGCTTGAGGCGAACTATGGCTACACCTTC. Residues: CASSPLEANYGYTF.

This clonotype was detected only a few times. Compared with germline, one end of the junction differs, possibly owing to a read error. The V and J genes are TRBV20-1 and TRBJ2-7; 13 bases map to TRBD2. CDR1 DFQATT and CDR2 SNEGSKA come from the germline V gene (reference sequence). The CDR3 runs to 17 residues. CDR3 nucleotides: TGCAGTGCTAGAGATGCGCGGACTAGCGGGAGTTCCTCCGAGCAGTACTTC. Translation: CSARDARTSGSSSEQYF.

Only a few counts were recorded for this clonotype. The genes are TRBV6-1 and TRBJ2-7; D uncertain. Germline V gene data show CDR1 as MNHNS and CDR2 as SASEGT. The CDR3 consists of 14 residues. The V end was cut by 5 bases, the J end by 6 bases, with 17 bases between. In nucleotides, the CDR3 is TGTGCCAGCAGTCCCGGAGCTTTTACTTCCGAGCAGTACTTC. Protein: CASSPGAFTSEQYF.

Here the CDR3 reads CASSREMTGNEQYF. The DNA of the CDR3 is TGTGCCAGCTCACGGGAGATGACAGGGAACGAGCAGTACTTC. The rearrangement joins TRBV18 to TRBJ2-7, with 7 bases matching TRBD1. In germline, CDR1 is KGHSH, CDR2 LQKENI. V dropped 4 bases and J dropped 5; count of bases not matched to a gene: 8. The CDR3 runs to 14 residues.

V and J are TRBV29-1 and TRBJ2-1; D gene uncertain. Germline V gene sequence: CDR1 SQVTM, CDR2 ANQGSEA. CDR3 length: 13 amino acids. V lost 4 bases and J lost 0, with 7 bases in between. The chain's CDR3 is CSVGRDSYNEQFF. The CDR3 bases are TGCAGCGTTGGTAGGGACTCCTACAATGAGCAGTTCTTC.